Sequencing of this T cell receptor beta chain was carried out in a study of T-cell memory formation after mild COVID-19. General study points: Memory sampled before infection contained some responding clones, suggesting cross-reactive memory joined. CD4/CD8 balance held among clones contracting day 15 to 85, and later expanders leaned CD4+.

This clonotype has only a few counts. Its target is not known. The junction shows a germline mismatch at one end, possibly a read error. TCRdb reanalysed the 5' RACE reads using MiXCR and keeps one entry per CDR3 protein. Of under 650,000 distinct CDR3 sequences in the sample, about 20% were seen once. The CDR3 loop spans 12 amino acids. Sample: PBMCs or a T cell subset sorted from them (not recorded which). This sequence was found in an adult woman who had mild COVID-19 (a few samples of this study predate the infection). Cell type and time point are not known. This chain connects TRBV12-3 or TRBV12-4 to TRBJ2-3, with TRBD1 as a possible D gene (5 bases). The CDR3 nucleotides are TGTGCCAGCAGTTTTGGGGCAGAACCCAGGAATTTT. Its translation: CASSFGAEPRNF.